Following are 8 T cell receptor beta chains from one sample sequenced in a study of blood T cell repertoires in COVID-19. The table came from immunoSEQ multiplex PCR; TCRdb's copy has only in-frame clones and leaves some out. This sample has about 160,000 clones, with approximately 85% found just once. Sequences were obtained from peripheral blood. The origin of the receptors is a man aged 35-49 years who had recovered from COVID-19.

J is TRBJ2-5 and V is TRBV6-2 or TRBV6-3; D possibly corresponds to TRBD1 (5 bases). Germline V gene data show CDR1 as MNHEY and CDR2 as SVGEGT. Between the trimmed V and J ends, which lost 6 bases and 0 bases, there was a span of 11 bases. The length of the CDR3 is 14 residues. CDR3 DNA: TGTGCCAGCAGCCCTACAGGCTACCAAGAGACCCAGTACTTC. Translating gives CASSPTGYQETQYF.

In DNA form, the CDR3 reads TGCGCCAGCAGCCCGGGTGGAGGGTTCGGGAGTGGGTCCTACAATGAGCAGTTCTTC. Its protein is CASSPGGGFGSGSYNEQFF. This sequence joins TRBV4-1 and TRBJ2-1; tentative D call: TRBD2 (6 bases). The CDR3 is 19 residues long. The V gene's germline CDR1 is MGHRA and CDR2 YSYEKL. Trimming removed 4 bases from V and 1 base from J, with 23 bases in between.

The chain recombines TRBV7-9 with TRBJ1-1; D unresolved. V shed 1 base and J shed 2 bases, with 14 bases lying between them. The CDR3 loop spans 16 amino acids. Per germline, CDR1 SEHNR and CDR2 FQNEAQ (reference sequence). The CDR3 sequence: CASSLEPHRGNTEAFF. The CDR3 nucleotides read TGTGCCAGCAGCTTAGAGCCCCACCGGGGTAACACTGAAGCTTTCTTT.

The chain has TRBV7-3 and TRBJ1-1; D is perhaps TRBD1 (5 bases). The length of the CDR3 is 16 residues. Deletions cut 0 bases from V and 1 base from J, with 12 bases between. Germline CDR1 reads SGHTA; CDR2 reads FQGTGA. Here the CDR3 DNA reads TGTGCCAGCAGCTTAACATCAAAGGGGCAGAACACTGAAGCTTTCTTT. This translates into CASSLTSKGQNTEAFF.

The chain carries TRBV29-1 and TRBJ2-7, with 8 positions matching TRBD1. Germline V gene sequence: CDR1 SQVTM, CDR2 ANQGSEA. The CDR3 extends over 13 amino acids. The V gene end was trimmed by 5 bases and the J gene end by 3 bases; junction bases not matched to a gene: 6. The DNA of the CDR3 is TGCAGCGTTTTGACAGGGGTCCACTACGAGCAGTACTTC. This gives the protein CSVLTGVHYEQYF.

The CDR3: CASSRTGETDTQYF. CDR3 bases: TGTGCCAGCAGCCGGACAGGGGAGACAGATACGCAGTATTTT. The J gene is TRBJ2-3, the V gene TRBV6-2 or TRBV6-3, with 9 nucleotides matching TRBD1. CDR1 is MNHEY, CDR2 SVGEGT, per germline. V lost 6 bases, J lost 3 bases, and 4 bases stayed unmatched. The CDR3 contains 14 residues.

In this sample, this clone turned up once. The chain is built from TRBV12-3 or TRBV12-4 and TRBJ2-3, with D possibly being TRBD1 (6 bases). The CDR3 runs 12 residues. Deletions cut 5 bases from V and 7 bases from J, with 10 bases between. CDR3 residues: CASSTQGNTQYF. DNA of the CDR3: TGTGCCAGCAGTACCCAGGGGAATACGCAGTATTTT.

The rearrangement joins TRBV10-3 to TRBJ2-6, with D perhaps matching TRBD1 (6 bases). Germline CDR1 ENHRY, CDR2 SYGVKD. The CDR3 is made up of 17 amino acids. The ends were cut back, 2 bases at V and 0 bases at J, with 11 bases in the middle. The CDR3 DNA reads as TGTGCCATCAGTGAGGGACAGAAATACTCTGGGGCCAACGTCCTGACTTTC. Amino acid sequence: CAISEGQKYSGANVLTF.